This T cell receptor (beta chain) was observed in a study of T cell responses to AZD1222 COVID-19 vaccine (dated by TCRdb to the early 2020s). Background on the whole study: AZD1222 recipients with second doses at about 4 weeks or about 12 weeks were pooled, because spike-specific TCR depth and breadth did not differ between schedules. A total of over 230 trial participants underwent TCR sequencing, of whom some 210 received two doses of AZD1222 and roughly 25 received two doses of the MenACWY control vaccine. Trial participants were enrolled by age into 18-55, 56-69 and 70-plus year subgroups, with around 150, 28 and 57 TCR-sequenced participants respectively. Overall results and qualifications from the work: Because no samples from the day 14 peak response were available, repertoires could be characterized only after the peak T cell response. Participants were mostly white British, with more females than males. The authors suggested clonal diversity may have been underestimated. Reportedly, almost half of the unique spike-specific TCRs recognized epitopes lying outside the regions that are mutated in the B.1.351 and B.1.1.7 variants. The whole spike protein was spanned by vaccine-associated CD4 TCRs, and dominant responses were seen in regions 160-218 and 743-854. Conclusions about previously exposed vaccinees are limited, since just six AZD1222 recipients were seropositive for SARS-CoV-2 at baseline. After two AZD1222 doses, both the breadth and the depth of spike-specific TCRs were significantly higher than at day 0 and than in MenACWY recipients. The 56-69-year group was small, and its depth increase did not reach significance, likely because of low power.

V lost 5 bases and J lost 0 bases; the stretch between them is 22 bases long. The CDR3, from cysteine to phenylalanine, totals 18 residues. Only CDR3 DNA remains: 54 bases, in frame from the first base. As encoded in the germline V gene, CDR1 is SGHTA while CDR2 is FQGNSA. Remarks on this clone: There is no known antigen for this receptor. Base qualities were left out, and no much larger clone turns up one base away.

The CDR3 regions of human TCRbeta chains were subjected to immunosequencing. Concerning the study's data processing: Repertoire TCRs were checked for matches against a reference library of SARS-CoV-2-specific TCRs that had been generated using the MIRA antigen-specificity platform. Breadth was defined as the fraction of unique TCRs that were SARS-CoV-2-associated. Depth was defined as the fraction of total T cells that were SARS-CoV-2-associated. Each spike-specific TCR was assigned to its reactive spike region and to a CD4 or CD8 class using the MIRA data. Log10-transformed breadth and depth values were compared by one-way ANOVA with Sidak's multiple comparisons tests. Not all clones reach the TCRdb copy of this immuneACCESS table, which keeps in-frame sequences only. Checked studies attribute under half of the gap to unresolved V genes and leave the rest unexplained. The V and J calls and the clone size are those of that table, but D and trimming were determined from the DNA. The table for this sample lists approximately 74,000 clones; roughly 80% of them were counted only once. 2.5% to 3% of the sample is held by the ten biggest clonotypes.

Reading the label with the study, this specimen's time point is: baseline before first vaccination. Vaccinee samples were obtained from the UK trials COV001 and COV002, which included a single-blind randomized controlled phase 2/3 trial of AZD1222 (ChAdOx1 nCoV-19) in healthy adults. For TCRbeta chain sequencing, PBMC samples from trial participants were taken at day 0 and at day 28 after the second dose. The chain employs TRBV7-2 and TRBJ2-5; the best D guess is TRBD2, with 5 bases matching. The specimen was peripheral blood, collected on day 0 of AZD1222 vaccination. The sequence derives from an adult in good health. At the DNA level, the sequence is TGTGCCAGCAGCCCTATATCCGCTGGACTTGTGTACCAAGAGACCCAGTACTTC. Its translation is CASSPISAGLVYQETQYF.